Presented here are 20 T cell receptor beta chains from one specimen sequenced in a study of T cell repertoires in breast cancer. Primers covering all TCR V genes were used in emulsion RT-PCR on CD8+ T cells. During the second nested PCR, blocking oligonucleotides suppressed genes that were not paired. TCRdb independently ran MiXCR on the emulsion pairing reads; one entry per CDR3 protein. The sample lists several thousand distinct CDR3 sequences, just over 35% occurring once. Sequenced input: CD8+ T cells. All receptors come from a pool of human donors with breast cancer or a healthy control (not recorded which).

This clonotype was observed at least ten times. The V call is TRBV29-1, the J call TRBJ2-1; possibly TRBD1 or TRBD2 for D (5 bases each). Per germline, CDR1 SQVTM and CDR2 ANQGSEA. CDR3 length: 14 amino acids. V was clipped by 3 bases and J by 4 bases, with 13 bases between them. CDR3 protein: CSVEGARGYNEQFF. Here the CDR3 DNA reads TGCAGCGTTGAGGGAGCAAGGGGATACAATGAGCAGTTCTTC.

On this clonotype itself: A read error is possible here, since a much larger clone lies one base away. CDR3 loop: CASQILNGYTF. In DNA form, the CDR3 reads TGTGCCAGTCAGATTTTAAATGGCTACACCTTC. The chain joins TRBV19 to TRBJ1-2; unclear D gene. Between the trimmed V and J ends, which lost 8 bases and 6 bases, there was a span of 10 bases. This CDR3 has 11 residues. Germline CDR1 LNHDA, CDR2 SQIVND (reference sequence).

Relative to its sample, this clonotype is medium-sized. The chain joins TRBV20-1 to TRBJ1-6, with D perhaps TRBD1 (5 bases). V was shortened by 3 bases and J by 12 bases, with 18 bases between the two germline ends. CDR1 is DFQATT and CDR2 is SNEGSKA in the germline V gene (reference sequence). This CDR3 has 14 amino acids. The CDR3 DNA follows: TGCAGTGCTAGTACGTGGCGGGGGAGGGAACCCCTCCACTTT. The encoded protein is CSASTWRGREPLHF.

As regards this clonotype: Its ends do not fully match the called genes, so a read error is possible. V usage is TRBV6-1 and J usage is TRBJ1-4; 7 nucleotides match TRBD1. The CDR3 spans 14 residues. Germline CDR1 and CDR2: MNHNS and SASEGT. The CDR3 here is CASNLKGAQEKLLF. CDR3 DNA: TGTGCCAGTAACCTTAAGGGGGCGCAGGAAAAACTGCTTTTT.

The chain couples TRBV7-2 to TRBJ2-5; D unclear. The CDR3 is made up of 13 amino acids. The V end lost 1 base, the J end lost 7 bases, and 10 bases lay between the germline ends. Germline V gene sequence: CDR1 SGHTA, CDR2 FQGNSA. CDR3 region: CASSLVRTGTQYF. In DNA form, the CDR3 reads TGTGCCAGCAGCTTAGTCCGGACCGGGACCCAGTACTTC.

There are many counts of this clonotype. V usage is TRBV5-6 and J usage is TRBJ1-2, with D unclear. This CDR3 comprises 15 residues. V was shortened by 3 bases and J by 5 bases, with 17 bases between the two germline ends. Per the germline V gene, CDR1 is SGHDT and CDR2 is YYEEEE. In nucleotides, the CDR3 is TGTGCCAGCAGCTACCGGTCCACTCCTCGATATGGCTACACCTTC. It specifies CASSYRSTPRYGYTF. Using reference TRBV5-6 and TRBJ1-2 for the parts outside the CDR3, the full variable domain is DAGVTQSPTHLIKTRGQQVTLRCSPKSGHDTVSWYQQALGQGPQFIFQYYEEEERQRGNFPDRFSGHQFPNYSSELNVNALLLGDSALYLCASSYRSTPRYGYTFGSGTRLTVV.

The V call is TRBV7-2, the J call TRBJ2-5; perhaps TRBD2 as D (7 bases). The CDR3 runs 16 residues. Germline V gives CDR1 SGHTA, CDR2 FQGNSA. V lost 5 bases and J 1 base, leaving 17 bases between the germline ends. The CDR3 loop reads CASSLRGGGTQETQYF. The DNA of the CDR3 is TGTGCCAGCAGCCTCCGGGGAGGGGGGACCCAAGAGACCCAGTACTTC.

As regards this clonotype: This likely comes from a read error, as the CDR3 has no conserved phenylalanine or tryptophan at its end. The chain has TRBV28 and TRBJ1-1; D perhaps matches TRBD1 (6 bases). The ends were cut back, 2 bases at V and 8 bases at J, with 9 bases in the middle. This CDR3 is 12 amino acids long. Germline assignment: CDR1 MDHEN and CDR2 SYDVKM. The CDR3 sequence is CASSLGGREAFI. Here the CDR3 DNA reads TGTGCCAGCAGTTTAGGGGGCCGAGAAGCTTTCATT.

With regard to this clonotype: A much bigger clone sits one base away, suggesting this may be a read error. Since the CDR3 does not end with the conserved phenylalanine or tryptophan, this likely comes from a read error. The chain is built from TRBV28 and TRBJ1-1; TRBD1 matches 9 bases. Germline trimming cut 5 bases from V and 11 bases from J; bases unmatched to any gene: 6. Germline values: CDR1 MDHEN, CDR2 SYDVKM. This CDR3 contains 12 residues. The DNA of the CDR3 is TGTGCCAGCAGTGTCCGGGACAGGGCGGCTTTCATT. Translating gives CASSVRDRAAFI.

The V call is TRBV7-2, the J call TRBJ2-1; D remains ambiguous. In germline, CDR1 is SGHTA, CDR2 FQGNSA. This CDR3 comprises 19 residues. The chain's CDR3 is CPTSSRAWHSVSSYNEQFF. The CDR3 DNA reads TGTCCCACCAGCTCAAGGGCGTGGCACAGCGTCAGCTCCTACAATGAGCAGTTCTTC. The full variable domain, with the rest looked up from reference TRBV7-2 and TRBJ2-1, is GAGVSQSPSNKVTEKGKDVELRCDPISGHTALYWYRQSLGQGLEFLIYFQGNSAPDKSGLPSDRFSAERTGGSVSTLTIQRTQQEDSAVYLCPTSSRAWHSVSSYNEQFFGPGTRLTVL.

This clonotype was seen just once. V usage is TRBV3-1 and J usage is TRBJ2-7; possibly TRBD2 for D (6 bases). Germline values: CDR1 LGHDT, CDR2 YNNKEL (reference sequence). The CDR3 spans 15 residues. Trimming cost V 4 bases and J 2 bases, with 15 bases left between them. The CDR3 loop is CASSPGASATYEQYF. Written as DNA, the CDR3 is TGTGCCAGCAGCCCCGGGGCTAGCGCTACCTACGAGCAGTACTTC.

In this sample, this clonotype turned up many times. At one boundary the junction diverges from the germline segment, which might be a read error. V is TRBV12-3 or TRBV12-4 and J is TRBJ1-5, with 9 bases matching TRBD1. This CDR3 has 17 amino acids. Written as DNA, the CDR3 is TGTGCCAGCAGTTTAAGTTTTTCGGGACAGGGTTCTCAGCGCCAGCATTTT. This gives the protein CASSLSFSGQGSQRQHF.

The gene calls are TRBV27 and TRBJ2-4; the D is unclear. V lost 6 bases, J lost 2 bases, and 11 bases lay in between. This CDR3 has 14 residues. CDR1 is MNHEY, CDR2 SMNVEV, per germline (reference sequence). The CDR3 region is CASRELGPKNIQYF. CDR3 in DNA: TGTGCCAGCAGGGAACTCGGACCCAAAAACATTCAGTACTTC.

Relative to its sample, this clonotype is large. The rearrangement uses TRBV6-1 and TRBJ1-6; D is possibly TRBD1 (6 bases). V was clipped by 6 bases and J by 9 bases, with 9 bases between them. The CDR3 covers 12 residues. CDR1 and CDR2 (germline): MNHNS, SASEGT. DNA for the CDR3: TGTGCCAGCAGACAGGGAGTTTCACCCCTCCACTTT. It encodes CASRQGVSPLHF.

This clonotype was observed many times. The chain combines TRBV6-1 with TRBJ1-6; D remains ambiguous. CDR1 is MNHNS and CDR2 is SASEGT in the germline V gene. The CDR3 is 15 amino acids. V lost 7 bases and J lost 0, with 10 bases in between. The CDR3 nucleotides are TGTGCCAGCACCGAAGGGAGCTCCTATAATTCACCCCTCCACTTT. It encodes CASTEGSSYNSPLHF.

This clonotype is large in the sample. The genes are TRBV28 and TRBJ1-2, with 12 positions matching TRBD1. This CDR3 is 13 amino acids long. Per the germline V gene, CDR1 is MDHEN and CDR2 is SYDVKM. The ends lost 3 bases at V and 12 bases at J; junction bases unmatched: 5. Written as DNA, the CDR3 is TGTGCCAGCAGTTTTGGGGACAGGGGGCTAGACACCTTC. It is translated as CASSFGDRGLDTF.

The CDR3 DNA is TGTGCCAGCGGACCAGGGCAGGGGTGGGGCTACACCTTC. Protein sequence: CASGPGQGWGYTF. The rearrangement joins TRBV27 to TRBJ1-2; D perhaps matches TRBD1 (6 bases). Per germline, CDR1 MNHEY and CDR2 SMNVEV (reference sequence). CDR3 size: 13 residues. The germline V and J ends were trimmed by 8 bases and 8 bases, with 18 bases remaining between them.

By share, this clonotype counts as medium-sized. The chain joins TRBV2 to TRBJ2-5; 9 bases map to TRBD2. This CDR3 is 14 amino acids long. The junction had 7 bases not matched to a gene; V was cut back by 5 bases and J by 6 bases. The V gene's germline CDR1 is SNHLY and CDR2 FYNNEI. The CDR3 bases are TGTGCCAGCAGTTTAAGCGGGGGGACGAAGACCCAGTACTTC. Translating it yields CASSLSGGTKTQYF.

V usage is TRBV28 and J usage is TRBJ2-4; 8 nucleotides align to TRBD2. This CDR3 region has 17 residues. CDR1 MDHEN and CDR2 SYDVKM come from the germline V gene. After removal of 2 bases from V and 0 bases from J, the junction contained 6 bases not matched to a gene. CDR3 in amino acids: CASSLGGGLGAKNIQYF. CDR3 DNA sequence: TGTGCCAGCAGTTTAGGCGGGGGGTTAGGAGCCAAAAACATTCAGTACTTC.

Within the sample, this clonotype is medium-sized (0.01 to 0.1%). The DNA of the CDR3 is TGTGCCAGCAGTGATCGTCAAGAGACCCAGTACTTC. Residues: CASSDRQETQYF. The rearrangement uses TRBV2 and TRBJ2-5; D is unresolved. The length of the CDR3 is 12 residues. Germline CDR1 reads SNHLY; CDR2 reads FYNNEI. V gave up 3 bases and J gave up 2 bases, with 4 bases separating them. Full variable domain (remainder filled in from reference TRBV2 and TRBJ2-5): EPEVTQTPSHQVTQMGQEVILRCVPISNHLYFYWYRQILGQKVEFLVSFYNNEISEKSEIFDDQFSVERPDGSNFTLKIRSTKLEDSAMYFCASSDRQETQYFGPGTRLLVL.